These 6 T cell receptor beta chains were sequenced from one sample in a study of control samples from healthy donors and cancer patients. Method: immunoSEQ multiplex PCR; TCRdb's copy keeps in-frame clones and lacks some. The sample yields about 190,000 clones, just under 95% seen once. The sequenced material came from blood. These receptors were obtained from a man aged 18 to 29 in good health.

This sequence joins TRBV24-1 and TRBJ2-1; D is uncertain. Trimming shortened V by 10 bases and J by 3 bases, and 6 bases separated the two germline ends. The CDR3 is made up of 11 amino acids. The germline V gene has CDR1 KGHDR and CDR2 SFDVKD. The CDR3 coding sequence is TGTGCCACTAGTTACTACAATGAGCAGTTCTTC. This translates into CATSYYNEQFF.

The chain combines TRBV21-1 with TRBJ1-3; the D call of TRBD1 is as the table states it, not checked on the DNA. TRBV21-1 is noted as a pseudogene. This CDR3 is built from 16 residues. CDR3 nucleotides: TGTGCCAGCAGCAATACAGGGGGCTCGGCTGGAAACACCATATATTTT. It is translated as CASSNTGGSAGNTIYF.

CDR3: CASSPRDRGVRQPQHF. CDR3 DNA sequence: TGTGCCAGCAGCCCCCGGGACAGGGGAGTCCGGCAGCCCCAGCATTTT. The chain carries TRBV21-1 and TRBJ1-5; the table's D call TRBD1 went unverified against the DNA. TRBV21-1 is marked as a pseudogene. This CDR3 spans 16 amino acids.

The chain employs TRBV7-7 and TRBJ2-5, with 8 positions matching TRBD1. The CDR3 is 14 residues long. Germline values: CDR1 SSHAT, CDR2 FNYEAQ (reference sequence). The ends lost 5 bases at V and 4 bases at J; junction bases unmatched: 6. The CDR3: CASSQTGTGETQYF. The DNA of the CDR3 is TGTGCCAGCAGCCAGACCGGGACAGGAGAGACCCAGTACTTC.

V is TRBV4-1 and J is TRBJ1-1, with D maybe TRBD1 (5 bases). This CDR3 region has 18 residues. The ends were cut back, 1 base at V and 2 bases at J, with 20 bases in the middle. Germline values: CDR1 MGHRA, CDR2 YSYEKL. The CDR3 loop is CASSQVQGGMGKNTEAFF. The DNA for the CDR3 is TGCGCCAGCAGCCAAGTTCAGGGAGGGATGGGGAAAAACACTGAAGCTTTCTTT.

In DNA form, the CDR3 reads TGTGCCAGCAGTGAAGAGCCACCCAACAGGGGGGTCACCAAAAACATTCAGTACTTC. Its protein product is CASSEEPPNRGVTKNIQYF. The V and J genes are TRBV6-1 and TRBJ2-4; 8 bases agree with TRBD1. From germline, CDR1 is MNHNS and CDR2 SASEGT. The length of the CDR3 is 19 residues. J was trimmed by 2 bases and V by 1 base; bases with no gene match: 13.